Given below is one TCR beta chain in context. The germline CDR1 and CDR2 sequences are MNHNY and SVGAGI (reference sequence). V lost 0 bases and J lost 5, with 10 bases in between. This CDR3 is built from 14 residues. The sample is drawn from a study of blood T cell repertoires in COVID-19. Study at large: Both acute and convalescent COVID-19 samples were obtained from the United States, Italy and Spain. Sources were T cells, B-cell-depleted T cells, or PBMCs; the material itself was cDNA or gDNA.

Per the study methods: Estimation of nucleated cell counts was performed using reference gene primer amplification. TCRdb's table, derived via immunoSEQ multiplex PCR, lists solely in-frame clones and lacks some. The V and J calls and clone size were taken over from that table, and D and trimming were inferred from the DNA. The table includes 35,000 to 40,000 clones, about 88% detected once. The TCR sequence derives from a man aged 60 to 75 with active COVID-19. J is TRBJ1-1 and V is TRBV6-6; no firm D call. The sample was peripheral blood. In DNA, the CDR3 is TGTGCCAGCAGTTACTCGGAGTTTGGAACTGAAGCTTTCTTT. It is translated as CASSYSEFGTEAFF.